The present TCR beta chain was sequenced within a study of OX40 agonist ivuxolimab in advanced cancers. There are a few counts of this clone. What it recognizes is unknown. Study-level points and caveats: Clones of CD4+ and CD8+ blood T cells grew by week 6 at doses of 0.1 to 3.0 mg/kg. On average, CD8+ T cells had more expanded clones than CD4+.

CDR3 size: 13 residues. V was pared by 1 base and J by 5 bases, with 8 bases between. Germline CDR1 MDHEN, CDR2 SYDVKM. Blood samples were obtained at baseline, cycle 4 day 1, and cycle 7 day 1. Generated by immunoSEQ multiplex PCR, the TCRdb table keeps only in-frame clones and is missing some. The table records 7,500 to 10,000 clones, approximately 70% of them present only once. The sequences come from CD4+ or CD8+ T cells sorted from blood, collected in a trial of the OX40 agonist ivuxolimab. The chain couples TRBV28 to TRBJ1-1; TRBD1 might be the D (5 bases). The TCR was taken from an adult with an advanced solid tumor such as melanoma, head and neck, liver or kidney cancer. In DNA, the CDR3 is TGTGCCAGCAGTTTATTCTCAGGGACTGAAGCTTTCTTT. Protein sequence: CASSLFSGTEAFF.